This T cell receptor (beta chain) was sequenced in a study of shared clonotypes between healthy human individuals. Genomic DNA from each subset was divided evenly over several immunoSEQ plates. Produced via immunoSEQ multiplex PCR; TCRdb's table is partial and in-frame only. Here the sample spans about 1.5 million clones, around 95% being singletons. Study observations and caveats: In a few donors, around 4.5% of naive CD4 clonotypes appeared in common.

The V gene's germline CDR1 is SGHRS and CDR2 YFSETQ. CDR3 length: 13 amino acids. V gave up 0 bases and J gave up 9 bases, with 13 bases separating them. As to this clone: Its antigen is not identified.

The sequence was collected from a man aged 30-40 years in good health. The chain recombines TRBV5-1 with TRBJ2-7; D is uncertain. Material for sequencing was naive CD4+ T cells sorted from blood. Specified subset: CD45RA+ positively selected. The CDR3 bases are TGCGCCAGCAGCTTGGGGGTCAGGTTGGGGCAGTACTTC. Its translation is CASSLGVRLGQYF.